This TCR beta chain was captured by sequencing in a study of Ad26.COV2.S vaccination and SARS-CoV-2 variants. Across the study: Ad26.COV2.S, an intramuscular injection, was given once or twice 56 days apart. Study-wide points: TCR breadth and depth estimates may have understated total T cell responses.

Note on this clone: Its specificity is unknown.

This table comes from immunoSEQ multiplex PCR, and its TCRdb copy is limited to in-frame clones, with some not included. Seen here are approximately 420,000 clones, 88% observed once, and the top ten hold 3.5% to 4%. Treatment reported: around 19 received Ad26.COV2.S at low or high dose, single or two shots; 5 received placebo; per-sample allocation not given. Each sample was drawn 63 days after the first injection (of vaccine or placebo). Built on an Ad26 vector, the vaccine expressed Wuhan-strain SARS-CoV-2 spike. Trimming removed 0 bases at V and 7 bases at J, with 12 bases between. This CDR3 contains 13 residues. Germline V gives CDR1 GTSNPN, CDR2 SVGIG (reference sequence).

J is TRBJ1-2 and V is TRBV30, with no clear D. This receptor was identified in a person between 18 and 65 years old who received the Ad26.COV2.S COVID-19 vaccine or a placebo. This specimen consisted of peripheral blood, obtained in a trial of Ad26.COV2.S vaccine versus placebo. The CDR3 here is CAWSVTGNSGYTF. CDR3 coding DNA: TGTGCCTGGAGTGTAACCGGAAATTCTGGCTACACCTTC.